This T cell receptor (beta chain) is drawn from a study of cytomegalovirus exposure and HLA in healthy donors. General study points: With later analysis, a missense DCLRE1C variant became linked to TCR beta V- and J-gene trimming. The analysis excluded some indistinguishable V segments, including TRBV6-2 and TRBV6-3. Researchers reported in a later analysis that common viral pathogens appeared linked to several top clusters.

For this clone: Antigen: not known.

This CDR3 spans 13 amino acids. Trimming stripped 6 bases from V and 8 bases from J, with 16 bases between. CDR1 KGHSH and CDR2 LQKENI come from the germline V gene. Both 60 Vbeta primers and 13 Jbeta primers went into the PCR. The protocol was immunoSEQ multiplex PCR, while the TCRdb copy is restricted to in-frame clones and leaves out a portion. The sample comprises some 120,000 clones, approximately 75% of which are singletons, and about 4% rests with the top ten. Input material: PBMCs. This receptor was obtained from a young man in good health and CMV-seronegative. The rearrangement uses TRBV18 and TRBJ1-1; no clear D. In nucleotides, the CDR3 is TGTGCCAGCTCCTCCGTTGCAGGATCCGAAGCTTTCTTT. Translating gives CASSSVAGSEAFF. Supplemented by reference TRBV18 and TRBJ1-1, the full variable domain reads NAGVMQNPRHLVRRRGQEARLRCSPMKGHSHVYWYRQLPEEGLKFMVYLQKENIIDESGMPKERFSAEFPKEGPSILRIQQVVRGDSAAYFCASSSVAGSEAFFGQGTRLTVV.